A single sample gave rise to the 20 T cell receptor beta chains below, sequenced in a study of T cell repertoires in cytomegalovirus infection. MiXCR, applied by TCRdb to the reads, yields one record per CDR3 protein. The sample includes approximately 600,000 distinct CDR3 sequences, over 35% of them seen just once. Antigens for these TCRs are unknown. The source was cultured PBMCs, collected from culture after CMV antigen stimulation. The receptors here all came from a human donor in good health (CMV status not recorded). Some clones in this sample may be carry-over from other donors' samples.

In this sample, this clonotype turned up many times. The J gene is TRBJ2-2, the V gene TRBV7-2, with 8 nucleotides matching TRBD2. CDR1 and CDR2 from the germline V gene are SGHTA and FQGNSA. J gave up 4 bases and V 2 bases, and 3 bases lay outside the gene matches. The CDR3 is 15 amino acids. CDR3 sequence: CASSLREGGTGELFF. The CDR3 coding sequence is TGTGCCAGCAGCTTACGGGAGGGGGGCACCGGGGAGCTGTTTTTT. The entire variable domain, with the rest obtained from reference TRBV7-2 and TRBJ2-2, is as follows: GAGVSQSPSNKVTEKGKDVELRCDPISGHTALYWYRQSLGQGLEFLIYFQGNSAPDKSGLPSDRFSAERTGGSVSTLTIQRTQQEDSAVYLCASSLREGGTGELFFGEGSRLTVL.

V gene TRBV12-5 combines with J gene TRBJ2-7, with D tentatively TRBD1 (6 bases). This CDR3 region has 12 residues. V lost 6 bases to trimming and J lost 7 bases, with 13 bases between them. Looked up from germline, CDR1 is LGHNT and CDR2 is FRNRAP. In DNA form, the CDR3 reads TGTGCTAGTGGAAAGACAGGCGGAGAGCAGTACTTC. Its protein is CASGKTGGEQYF.

This clonotype was detected only a few times. The rearrangement joins TRBV9 to TRBJ1-6; the D gene is possibly TRBD1 (5 bases). CDR1 and CDR2 (germline): SGDLS, YYNGEE. CDR3 length equals 14 residues. V gave up 4 bases and J gave up 8 bases, with 13 bases separating them. CDR3 nucleotides: TGTGCCAGCAGCCCGGGGCCCCGAGATTCACCCCTCCACTTT. It translates to CASSPGPRDSPLHF.

This clonotype has a handful of counts. The rearrangement links TRBV4-3 to TRBJ1-4; D call uncertain. The germline V and J ends were trimmed by 0 bases and 1 base, with 6 bases remaining between them. The CDR3 length is 15 residues. Germline V lookup: CDR1 LGHNA, CDR2 YSLEER. Here the CDR3 DNA reads TGCGCCAGCAGCCAAGAACTGAGAACTAATGAAAAACTGTTTTTT. Translated: CASSQELRTNEKLFF.

The rearrangement uses TRBV6-1 and TRBJ2-1; 8 bases fit TRBD1. The J segment lost 2 bases and the V segment lost 5 bases, leaving 5 bases of the junction unmatched. CDR3 length equals 15 residues. In germline, CDR1 is MNHNS, CDR2 SASEGT. CDR3 protein: CASSTQGAAYNEQFF. The CDR3 DNA follows: TGTGCCAGCAGTACTCAGGGGGCAGCCTACAATGAGCAGTTCTTC.

The sample holds a few counts of this clonotype. The J gene is TRBJ2-7, the V gene TRBV6-1; D may be TRBD1 or TRBD2 (7 bases each). The CDR3 length is 17 residues. Germline values: CDR1 MNHNS, CDR2 SASEGT. V was cut by 2 bases and J by 2 bases, with 19 bases left in between. In nucleotides, the CDR3 is TGTGCCAGCAGTGAAATGGGGACAGCGGGATTACCCTACGAGCAGTACTTC. Translating gives CASSEMGTAGLPYEQYF.

The V gene is TRBV14, the J gene TRBJ2-6, with D possibly being TRBD1 (5 bases). Germline values: CDR1 SGHDN, CDR2 FVKESK. Trimming shortened V by 3 bases and J by 5 bases, and 17 bases separated the two germline ends. This CDR3 comprises 17 residues. The CDR3 sequence is CASSHEARGRRANVLTF. The CDR3 bases are TGTGCCAGCAGCCACGAGGCTAGGGGCCGGAGGGCCAACGTCCTGACTTTC.

At least ten counts were recorded for this clonotype. The chain has TRBV7-2 and TRBJ2-3; D uncertain. The CDR3 is 15 amino acids. V was cut by 1 base and J by 2 bases, with 10 bases left in between. CDR1 is SGHTA and CDR2 is FQGNSA in the germline V gene. For the CDR3, the DNA is TGTGCCAGCAGCTTAGTTGGTGGAAACACAGATACGCAGTATTTT. It encodes CASSLVGGNTDTQYF. Together with reference TRBV7-2 and TRBJ2-3, the CDR3 gives the full variable domain: GAGVSQSPSNKVTEKGKDVELRCDPISGHTALYWYRQSLGQGLEFLIYFQGNSAPDKSGLPSDRFSAERTGGSVSTLTIQRTQQEDSAVYLCASSLVGGNTDTQYFGPGTRLTVL.

This clonotype occurred once. The chain employs TRBV6-2 or TRBV6-3 and TRBJ2-7; D is ambiguous. Per the germline V gene, CDR1 is MNHEY and CDR2 is SVGEGT. The CDR3 has 11 residues. With 6 bases removed from V and 7 bases from J, the gap between germline ends came to 10 bases. The CDR3 DNA follows: TGTGCCAGCAGCCGGAGAAGAGAGCAGTACTTC. Residues: CASSRRREQYF.

This clonotype was seen just once. Written as DNA, the CDR3 is TGTGCCAGCAGTTCGGGACAGAGGAACTATGGCTACACCTTC. Amino acids: CASSSGQRNYGYTF. The chain employs TRBV12-3 or TRBV12-4 and TRBJ1-2, with TRBD1 matching 7 bases. Losses at the gene ends were 4 bases for V and 2 bases for J; bases not matched to a gene: 4. The CDR3 is 14 amino acids.

The chain couples TRBV28 to TRBJ1-1; D not resolved. CDR1 and CDR2 from the germline V gene are MDHEN and SYDVKM. CDR3 length equals 12 residues. V dropped 7 bases and J dropped 5 bases, with 11 bases sitting between them. The CDR3 nucleotides are TGTGCCAGCAACCCCGCCCGGACTGAAGCTTTCTTT. The encoded protein is CASNPARTEAFF.

The chain joins TRBV20-1 to TRBJ1-2; 9 bases match TRBD1. The CDR3 extends over 16 amino acids. Germline V gene data show CDR1 as DFQATT and CDR2 as SNEGSKA (reference sequence). V shed 3 bases, J shed 7 bases, and the junction held 15 bases outside the gene matches. DNA of the CDR3: TGCAGTGCTAGCCTCAGAAGCAGAACAGGGGGCCGTGGCTACACCTTC. The encoded protein is CSASLRSRTGGRGYTF.

This clonotype was recorded at least ten times. The genes are TRBV7-2 and TRBJ1-2; no reliable D call. The germline V gene has CDR1 SGHTA and CDR2 FQGNSA. Between the trimmed V and J ends, which lost 5 bases and 8 bases, there was a span of 12 bases. The CDR3 has 12 residues. CDR3 amino acids: CASSPRTGGYTF. DNA of the CDR3: TGTGCCAGCAGCCCGCGGACGGGGGGCTACACCTTC. Full variable domain (missing parts from reference TRBV7-2 and TRBJ1-2): GAGVSQSPSNKVTEKGKDVELRCDPISGHTALYWYRQSLGQGLEFLIYFQGNSAPDKSGLPSDRFSAERTGGSVSTLTIQRTQQEDSAVYLCASSPRTGGYTFGSGTRLTVV.

The gene calls are TRBV11-2 and TRBJ2-7; possible D gene TRBD2, 5 bases. CDR1 is SGHAT and CDR2 is FQNNGV in the germline V gene. Trimming cost V 0 bases and J 3 bases, with 15 bases left between them. This CDR3 contains 16 residues. The CDR3 protein is CASSLDRGTSYYEQYF. The CDR3 DNA reads TGTGCCAGCAGCTTAGATCGGGGAACATCCTACTACGAGCAGTACTTC.

This clonotype was found a few times. This rearrangement joins TRBV7-9 to TRBJ2-5; 8 nucleotides line up with TRBD1. This CDR3 contains 15 residues. Losses at the gene ends were 5 bases for V and 7 bases for J; bases not matched to a gene: 12. CDR1 and CDR2 (germline): SEHNR, FQNEAQ (reference sequence). In DNA form, the CDR3 reads TGTGCCAGCAGCCCGCGGATAGGACAGGGCCGGACCCAGTACTTC. Its protein product is CASSPRIGQGRTQYF.

The CDR3 DNA follows: TGTGCCAGACATGACAGGGGGGCGAGTTCACCCCTCCACTTT. This sequence encodes CARHDRGASSPLHF. The chain combines TRBV7-9 with TRBJ1-6; 9 positions agree with TRBD1. The CDR3 runs 14 residues. Germline V lookup: CDR1 SEHNR, CDR2 FQNEAQ (reference sequence). J gave up 9 bases and V 9 bases, and 9 bases lay outside the gene matches.

The chain couples TRBV7-2 to TRBJ2-2, with no clear D. The germline V gene encodes CDR1 SGHTA and CDR2 FQGNSA. The CDR3 loop spans 12 amino acids. Trimming took 5 bases from V and 8 from J, leaving 9 bases between them. The CDR3 protein is CASSPQVGELFF. The CDR3, as DNA: TGTGCCAGCAGCCCCCAAGTAGGGGAGCTGTTTTTT.

In the case of this clonotype: A much larger clone differs by one base, so this may be a read error. This chain joins TRBV18 and TRBJ2-1; TRBD1 agrees at 8 bases. CDR3 length: 13 residues. The germline gives CDR1 KGHSH, CDR2 LQKENI. Here the CDR3 reads CVSSPPGQGEQFF. Here the CDR3 DNA reads TGTGTCAGCTCACCCCCCGGACAGGGTGAGCAGTTCTTC.

The V call is TRBV7-2, the J call TRBJ2-7, with D perhaps matching TRBD2 (6 bases). The V end lost 3 bases, the J end lost 2 bases, and 11 bases lay between the germline ends. This CDR3 has 14 amino acids. The germline V gene has CDR1 SGHTA and CDR2 FQGNSA. The CDR3 nucleotides read TGTGCCAGCAGCTTTTTTGGCGGGACCTACGAGCAGTACTTC. The encoded protein is CASSFFGGTYEQYF. The whole variable domain, filled in from reference TRBV7-2 and TRBJ2-7, reads GAGVSQSPSNKVTEKGKDVELRCDPISGHTALYWYRQSLGQGLEFLIYFQGNSAPDKSGLPSDRFSAERTGGSVSTLTIQRTQQEDSAVYLCASSFFGGTYEQYFGPGTRLTVT.

CDR3 region: CASSQASVRISGANVLTF. CDR3 DNA: TGCGCCAGCAGCCAAGCTTCGGTACGGATCTCTGGGGCCAACGTCCTGACTTTC. The V and J genes are TRBV4-1 and TRBJ2-6; D is ambiguous. The CDR3 covers 18 residues. V was pared by 1 base and J by 0 bases, with 13 bases between. Per germline, CDR1 MGHRA and CDR2 YSYEKL.